This TCR beta chain stems from a study of PD-L1 blockade in urothelial cancer. Libraries were prepared by immunoSEQ multiplex PCR; TCRdb keeps only in-frame clonotypes and omits some of them. The table includes about 82,000 clones, over 90% detected once. There are 12 residues in the CDR3. The V gene lost 3 bases and the J gene lost 5 bases, with 10 bases spanning the gap. The V gene's germline CDR1 is GTSNPN and CDR2 SVGIG (reference sequence). This specimen was PBMCs, taken around atezolizumab (anti-PD-L1) treatment. The rearrangement uses TRBV30 and TRBJ2-5; D gene uncertain. This TCR was sampled from a man aged 55 to 70 with urothelial cancer. CDR3 bases: TGTGCCTGGAGATCTAGTGGGGAGACCCAGTACTTC. It is translated as CAWRSSGETQYF.